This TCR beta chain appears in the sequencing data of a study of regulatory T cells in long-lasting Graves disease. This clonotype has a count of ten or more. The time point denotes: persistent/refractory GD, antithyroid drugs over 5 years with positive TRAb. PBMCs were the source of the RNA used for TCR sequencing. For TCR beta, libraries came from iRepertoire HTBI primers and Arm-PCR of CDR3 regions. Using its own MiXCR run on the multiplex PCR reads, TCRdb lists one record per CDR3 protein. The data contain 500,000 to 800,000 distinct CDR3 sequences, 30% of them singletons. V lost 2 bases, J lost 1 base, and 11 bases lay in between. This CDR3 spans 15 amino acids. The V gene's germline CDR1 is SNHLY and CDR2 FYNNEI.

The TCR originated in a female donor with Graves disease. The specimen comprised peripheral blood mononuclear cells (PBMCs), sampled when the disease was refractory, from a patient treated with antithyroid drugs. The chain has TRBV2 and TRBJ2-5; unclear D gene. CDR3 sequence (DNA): TGTGCCAGCAGTGAATATCGGCTGGGCCAAGAGACCCAGTACTTC. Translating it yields CASSEYRLGQETQYF.